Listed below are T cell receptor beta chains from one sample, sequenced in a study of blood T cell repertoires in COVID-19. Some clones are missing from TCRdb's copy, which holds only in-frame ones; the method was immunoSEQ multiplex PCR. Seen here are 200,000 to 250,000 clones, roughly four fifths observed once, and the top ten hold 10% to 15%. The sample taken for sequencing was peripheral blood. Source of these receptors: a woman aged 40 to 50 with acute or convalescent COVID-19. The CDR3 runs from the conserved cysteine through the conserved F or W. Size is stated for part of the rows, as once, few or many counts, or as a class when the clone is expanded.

CASSLFSGLRGGEGYGYTF,TRBJ1-2,TRBV5-5,19,NA
CASSSVLGGELFF,TRBJ2-2,TRBV7-3,13,NA
CASSSRSMTDRGEQFF,TRBJ2-1,TRBV9,16,NA
CATSRDSGETQYF,TRBJ2-5,TRBV15,13,NA
CASSYLGGLEAFF,TRBJ1-1,TRBV6-5,13,NA
CASSPREGRDSPLHF,TRBJ1-6,TRBV27,15,NA
CASSESVRTEAFF,TRBJ1-1,TRBV5-1,13,NA
CASSAIQGSNEKLFF,TRBJ1-4,TRBV6-5,15,few
CASIGTYYEQYF,TRBJ2-7,TRBV10-2,12,NA
CASSYSVSTDTQYF,TRBJ2-3,TRBV4-3,14,NA
CASSLGGTNTGELFF,TRBJ2-2,TRBV27,15,NA
CASSRRQGSTDTQYF,TRBJ2-3,TRBV3-1/TRBV3-2,15,NA
CATSRKTGITYEQYF,TRBJ2-7,TRBV15,15,few
CASSSSGPQTQYF,TRBJ2-5,TRBV12-3/TRBV12-4,13,NA
CATSDGTGFQPQHF,TRBJ1-5,TRBV24-1,14,NA
CASNAGVDTQYF,TRBJ2-3,TRBV7-9,12,NA
CASSEEGWRPQHF,TRBJ1-5,TRBV19,13,few
CASSRGQGNEKLFF,TRBJ1-4,TRBV6-5,14,NA
CATSRVREGDEQFF,TRBJ2-1,TRBV15,14,NA
CASSSFAAQETQYF,TRBJ2-5,TRBV11-2,14,NA
CASSAAGQGVSTEAFF,TRBJ1-1,TRBV6-1,16,NA
CARSQRKSYEQYF,TRBJ2-7,TRBV19,13,NA
CASSLVAGELFF,TRBJ2-2,TRBV11-2,12,once
CASSQDWGGATDTQYF,TRBJ2-3,TRBV4-3,16,NA
CASSLIGTGAGEQYF,TRBJ2-7,TRBV7-6,15,once
CASSLGQGRMNTEAFF,TRBJ1-1,TRBV5-5,16,NA
CASSWSGTGRNQPQHF,TRBJ1-5,TRBV5-6,16,NA
CASSQEGVHEQYF,TRBJ2-7,TRBV14,13,NA
CASSSRDRENTEAFF,TRBJ1-1,TRBV19,15,few
CASSQIGRTGFYEQYF,TRBJ2-7,TRBV6-6,16,NA
CASSLDPGSNTEAFF,TRBJ1-1,TRBV7-6,15,NA
CASSLVLADQETQYF,TRBJ2-5,TRBV11-2,15,NA
CAIGADRAGGQPQHF,TRBJ1-5,TRBV10-3,15,NA
CASSLLGQGSPEAFF,TRBJ1-1,TRBV7-8,15,NA
CASRPGGFYGYTF,TRBJ1-2,TRBV12-3/TRBV12-4,13,NA
CASSQTGVKSYEQYF,TRBJ2-7,TRBV14,15,NA
CASGRDRREKLFF,TRBJ1-4,TRBV2,13,NA
CASSPGDRRTFQETQYF,TRBJ2-5,TRBV3-1/TRBV3-2,17,NA
CASSPSGRNPATYNEQFF,TRBJ2-1,TRBV5-1,18,once
CASRDRIQDYGYTF,TRBJ1-2,TRBV19,14,NA
CASSSQWGAGGIF,TRBJ2-1,TRBV7-2,13,NA
CASSLPGLLQETQYF,TRBJ2-5,TRBV5-6,15,NA
CASSRYPGTQYF,TRBJ2-5,TRBV27,12,NA
CASSYSSYREQFF,TRBJ2-1,TRBV6-2/TRBV6-3,13,once
CASSSGHSGGGYTF,TRBJ1-2,TRBV7-2,14,NA
CASSGAGNRQPQHF,TRBJ1-5,TRBV25-1,14,NA
CASSLRQGGVANEKLFF,TRBJ1-4,TRBV7-9,17,NA
CASSLEPGTEAFF,TRBJ1-1,TRBV5-1,13,NA
CASSGTGRGYTF,TRBJ1-2,TRBV19,12,once
CASSPQLAGAGGTQYF,TRBJ2-5,TRBV6-2/TRBV6-3,16,NA
CAWSVFRGLGETQYF,TRBJ2-5,TRBV30,15,NA
CASSPNRGQWYEQYF,TRBJ2-7,TRBV14,15,NA